This T cell receptor beta chain derives from a study of blood T cell repertoires in COVID-19. Study-wide background: Sample material is recorded as cDNA or gDNA derived from T cells, B-cell-depleted T cells, or PBMCs.

Repertoires were generated with immunoSEQ multiplex PCR, while TCRdb's copy carries only in-frame clones and drops some. The repertoire holds around 150,000 clones, with 81% as singletons. Sequences were obtained from peripheral blood. This clonotype originated in a woman in her sixties or seventies with active or convalescent COVID-19.

This CDR3 is CASSPRGESTEAFF. In nucleotides, the CDR3 is TGTGCCAGCAGCCCGCGGGGGGAGAGCACTGAAGCTTTCTTT. The chain couples TRBV7-9 to TRBJ1-1, with D maybe TRBD1 (5 bases). Per germline, CDR1 SEHNR and CDR2 FQNEAQ (reference sequence). The CDR3 covers 14 residues. Trimming shortened V by 5 bases and J by 4 bases, and 14 bases separated the two germline ends.